These 11 T cell receptor beta chains were sequenced from one sample in a study of T cell changes during pregnancy in multiple sclerosis. Clones were sequenced by immunoSEQ multiplex PCR, and TCRdb holds only the in-frame ones, with some missing. This sample yields about 65,000 clones, of which approximately 92% are seen a single time; 2.5% to 3.5% belongs to the top ten. The sample consisted of CD8+ T cells from peripheral blood mononuclear cells, taken in the third trimester of pregnancy. The receptors shown here come from a female donor in good health, enrolled as a control in a pregnancy study.

The rearrangement uses TRBV9 and TRBJ2-5; D remains ambiguous. The length of the CDR3 is 14 residues. CDR1 SGDLS and CDR2 YYNGEE come from the germline V gene. V lost 3 bases and J 2 bases, leaving 11 bases between the germline ends. This chain's CDR3 is CASSGNIRQETQYF. In DNA, the CDR3 is TGTGCCAGCAGCGGAAACATAAGACAAGAGACCCAGTACTTC. The full variable domain, in which reference TRBV9 and TRBJ2-5 provide the parts outside the CDR3, is DSGVTQTPKHLITATGQRVTLRCSPRSGDLSVYWYQQSLDQGLQFLIQYYNGEERAKGNILERFSAQQFPDLHSELNLSSLELGDSALYFCASSGNIRQETQYFGPGTRLLVL.

J is TRBJ1-1 and V is TRBV5-6, with 7 positions matching TRBD1. The length of the CDR3 is 16 residues. Germline V gene sequence: CDR1 SGHDT, CDR2 YYEEEE. Trimming took 5 bases from V and 0 from J; bases not matched to a gene: 10. CDR3 region: CASRVDRAGLNTEAFF. The CDR3 DNA sequence: TGTGCCAGCAGAGTCGACAGGGCTGGATTGAACACTGAAGCTTTCTTT.

The chain carries TRBV11-1 and TRBJ1-1; D is unclear. The CDR3 runs 15 residues. The germline V gene has CDR1 SGHAT and CDR2 FQDESV (reference sequence). V was clipped by 5 bases and J by 1 base, with 14 bases between them. The CDR3 region has the DNA TGTGCCAGCAGCCTTAATGGAGACTGGAACACTGAAGCTTTCTTT. Translating gives CASSLNGDWNTEAFF. The complete variable domain, with remaining parts taken from reference TRBV11-1 and TRBJ1-1, reads EAEVAQSPRYKITEKSQAVAFWCDPISGHATLYWYRQILGQGPELLVQFQDESVVDDSQLPKDRFSAERLKGVDSTLKIQPAELGDSAMYLCASSLNGDWNTEAFFGQGTRLTVV.

In DNA, the CDR3 is TGTGCCAGCAGCTTTATCCCGGGTGGGACTGAAGCTTTCTTT. It is translated as CASSFIPGGTEAFF. V gene TRBV6-6 combines with J gene TRBJ1-1; D call uncertain. Trimming removed 6 bases from V and 5 bases from J, with 16 bases in between. Germline CDR1 reads MNHNY; CDR2 reads SVGAGI (reference sequence). This CDR3 has 14 residues.

The rearrangement uses TRBV11-2 and TRBJ2-7; possible D gene TRBD2, 7 bases. V was pared by 0 bases and J by 3 bases, with 12 bases between. CDR3 length equals 15 residues. CDR1 SGHAT and CDR2 FQNNGV come from the germline V gene. As DNA, the CDR3 is TGTGCCAGCAGCTTAGACTCGGGGGGCCTCTACGAGCAGTACTTC. Translating gives CASSLDSGGLYEQYF.

The chain carries TRBV14 and TRBJ2-1; possible D gene TRBD1, 6 bases. The CDR3 is 15 amino acids. Germline V gene data show CDR1 as SGHDN and CDR2 as FVKESK. V lost 4 bases to trimming and J lost 7 bases, with 17 bases between them. In DNA, the CDR3 is TGTGCCAGCAGCCTACAGGCAGGGGTTCGGAATGAGCAGTTCTTC. Amino acids: CASSLQAGVRNEQFF.

The V call is TRBV9, the J call TRBJ1-1; D remains ambiguous. The CDR3 length is 14 residues. CDR1 is SGDLS and CDR2 is YYNGEE in the germline V gene. The V and J ends lost 5 bases and 4 bases respectively, with 15 bases between them. For the CDR3, the DNA is TGTGCCAGCAGGCACGGAGGTGGGAGCACTGAAGCTTTCTTT. Residues: CASRHGGGSTEAFF. Drawing the rest from reference TRBV9 and TRBJ1-1, the complete variable domain is DSGVTQTPKHLITATGQRVTLRCSPRSGDLSVYWYQQSLDQGLQFLIQYYNGEERAKGNILERFSAQQFPDLHSELNLSSLELGDSALYFCASRHGGGSTEAFFGQGTRLTVV.

The CDR3 DNA reads as TGCGCCAGCAGCCAAGAAGACAGGACAGGGTCCTACGAGCAGTACTTC. Protein product: CASSQEDRTGSYEQYF. This chain connects TRBV4-1 to TRBJ2-7, with 8 positions matching TRBD1. Germline CDR1 reads MGHRA; CDR2 reads YSYEKL. CDR3 size: 16 residues. The V segment lost 0 bases and the J segment 1 base; nucleotides outside the gene matches: 5.

The chain links TRBV5-1 to TRBJ2-6; a possible D gene is TRBD1 (6 bases). Trimming removed 0 bases at V and 1 base at J, with 11 bases between. This CDR3 contains 17 residues. Germline values: CDR1 SGHRS, CDR2 YFSETQ. In DNA form, the CDR3 reads TGCGCCAGCAGCTTGGGGGACATGCTGTCTGGGGCCAACGTCCTGACTTTC. Encoded protein: CASSLGDMLSGANVLTF.

The chain employs TRBV2 and TRBJ1-2; D ambiguous. This CDR3 has 16 amino acids. Germline V gene lookup returns CDR1 SNHLY and CDR2 FYNNEI. The V gene lost 6 bases and the J gene lost 3 bases, with 20 bases spanning the gap. CDR3 sequence reads: CASSDTKWVLDYGYTF. CDR3 nucleotides: TGTGCCAGCAGCGACACCAAATGGGTTTTGGACTATGGCTACACCTTC.

V gene TRBV6-5 combines with J gene TRBJ2-7, with D possibly being TRBD1 (5 bases). Between the trimmed V and J ends, which lost 0 bases and 2 bases, there was a span of 11 bases. CDR3 length equals 15 residues. In germline, CDR1 is MNHEY, CDR2 SVGAGI. In DNA form, the CDR3 reads TGTGCCAGCAGTTACTCGATGGGGCAGACCTACGAGCAGTACTTC. Its translation: CASSYSMGQTYEQYF.